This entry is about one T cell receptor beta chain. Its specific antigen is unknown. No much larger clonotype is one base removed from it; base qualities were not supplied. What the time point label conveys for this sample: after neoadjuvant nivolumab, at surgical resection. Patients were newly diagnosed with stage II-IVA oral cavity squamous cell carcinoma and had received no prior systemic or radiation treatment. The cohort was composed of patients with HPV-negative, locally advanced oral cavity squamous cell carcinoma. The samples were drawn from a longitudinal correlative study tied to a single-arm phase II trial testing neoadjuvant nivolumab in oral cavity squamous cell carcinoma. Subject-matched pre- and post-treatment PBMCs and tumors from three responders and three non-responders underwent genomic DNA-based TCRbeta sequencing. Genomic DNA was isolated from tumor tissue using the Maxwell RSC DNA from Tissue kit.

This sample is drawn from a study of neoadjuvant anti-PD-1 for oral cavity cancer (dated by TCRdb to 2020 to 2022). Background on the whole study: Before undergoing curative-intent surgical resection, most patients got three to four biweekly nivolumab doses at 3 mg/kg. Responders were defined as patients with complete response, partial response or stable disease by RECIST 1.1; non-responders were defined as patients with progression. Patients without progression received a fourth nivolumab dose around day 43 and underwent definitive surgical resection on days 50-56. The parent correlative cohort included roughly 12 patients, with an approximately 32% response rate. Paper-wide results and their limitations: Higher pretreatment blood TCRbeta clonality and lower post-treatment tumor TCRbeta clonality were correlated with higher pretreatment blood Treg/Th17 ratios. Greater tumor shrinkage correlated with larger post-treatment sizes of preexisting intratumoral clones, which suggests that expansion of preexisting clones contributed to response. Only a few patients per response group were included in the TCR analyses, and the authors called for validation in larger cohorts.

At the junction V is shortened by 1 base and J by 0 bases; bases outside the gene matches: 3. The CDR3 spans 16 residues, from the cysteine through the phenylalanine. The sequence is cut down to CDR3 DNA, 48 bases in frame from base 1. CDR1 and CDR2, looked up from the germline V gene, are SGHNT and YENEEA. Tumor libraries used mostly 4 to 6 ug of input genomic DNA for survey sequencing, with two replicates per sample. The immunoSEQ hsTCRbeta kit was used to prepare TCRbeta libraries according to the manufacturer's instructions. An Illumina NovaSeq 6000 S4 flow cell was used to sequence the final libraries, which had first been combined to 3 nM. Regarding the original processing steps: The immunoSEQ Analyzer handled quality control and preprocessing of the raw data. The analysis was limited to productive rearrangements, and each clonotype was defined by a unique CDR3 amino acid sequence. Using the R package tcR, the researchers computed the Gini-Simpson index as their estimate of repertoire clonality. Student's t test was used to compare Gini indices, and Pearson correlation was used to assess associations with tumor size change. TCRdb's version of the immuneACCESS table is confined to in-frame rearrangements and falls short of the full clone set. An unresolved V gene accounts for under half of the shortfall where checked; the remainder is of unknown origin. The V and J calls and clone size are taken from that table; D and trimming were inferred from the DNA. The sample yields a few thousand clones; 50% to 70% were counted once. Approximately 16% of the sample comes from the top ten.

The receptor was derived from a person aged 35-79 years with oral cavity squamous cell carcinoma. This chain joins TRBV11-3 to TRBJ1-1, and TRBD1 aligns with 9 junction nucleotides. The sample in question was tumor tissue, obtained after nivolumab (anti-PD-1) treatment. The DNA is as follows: TGTGCCAGCAGCTTAGGCGGGACAGGGCTGAACACTGAAGCTTTCTTT. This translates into CASSLGGTGLNTEAFF.